The TCR beta chain described here comes from a study of T-cell memory formation after mild COVID-19. Study-wide background: Clusters of TCRs were largely donor specific. General observations from the study: Later expanders leaned toward CD4+, whereas clones contracting from day 15 to 85 were balanced CD4/CD8. Memory cells collected pre-infection included some clones that later responded, suggesting cross-reactive memory joined.

Ten or more counts support this clonotype. Its specificity is unknown. Trimming removed 0 bases at V and 0 bases at J, with 6 bases between. Germline CDR1 is SGHRS and CDR2 is YFSETQ. The CDR3 is made up of 14 amino acids. Employing constant-segment primers, 5'RACE generated TCR alpha and TCR beta cDNA libraries bearing sample barcodes and UMIs. TCRdb used MiXCR to reprocess the 5' RACE reads, holding one entry per CDR3 protein. The table has fewer than 200,000 distinct CDR3 sequences, about 20% seen once. This chain connects TRBV5-1 to TRBJ1-1; D gene uncertain. Input material: PBMCs or a T cell subset sorted from them (not recorded which). The TCR was taken from an adult woman who had mild COVID-19 (a few samples of this study predate the infection). Cell type and time point are not known. The CDR3 DNA follows: TGCGCCAGCAGCTTGGTGGGATTGAACACTGAAGCTTTCTTT. Translation: CASSLVGLNTEAFF.